Listed here are 9 T cell receptor beta chains from one sample, sequenced in a study of monozygotic twins with inflammatory bowel disease. TCRdb reanalyzed the 5' RACE reads and collapses them to one entry per CDR3 protein, without DNA. The table lists under 130,000 distinct CDR3 sequences. The sample taken for sequencing was blood. Every receptor here comes from a human donor with ulcerative colitis or Crohn's disease, or a healthy co-twin of an affected twin (not recorded which).

CDR3 sequence: CAWRNRGGNEQFF. The chain has TRBV30 and TRBJ2-1. In germline, CDR1 is GTSNPN, CDR2 SVGIG (reference sequence). The CDR3 has 13 residues.

The chain has TRBV3-1 and TRBJ2-6; the TCRdb call, TRBD1, lacks DNA for checking. From germline, CDR1 is LGHDT and CDR2 YNNKEL (reference sequence). The CDR3 runs to 16 residues. The CDR3 loop reads CASSRMTASGANVLTF.

This rearrangement joins TRBV12-3 or TRBV12-4 to TRBJ2-2. The CDR3 is 14 residues long. CDR3 sequence reads: CASSLWSSTGELFF.

This chain uses TRBV3-1 with TRBJ2-1; TCRdb outputs TRBD1, but without DNA this stays unchecked. Germline CDR1 and CDR2: LGHDT and YNNKEL (reference sequence). This CDR3 region has 17 residues. The CDR3 sequence: CASSHARTPSSYNEQFF.

This rearrangement joins TRBV30 to TRBJ2-1. This CDR3 has 14 amino acids. The germline V gene has CDR1 GTSNPN and CDR2 SVGIG (reference sequence). CDR3: CAWSSGSLNNEQFF. The full variable domain, rest sourced from reference TRBV30 and TRBJ2-1, is SQTIHQWPATLVQPVGSPLSLECTVEGTSNPNLYWYRQAAGRGLQLLFYSVGIGQISSEVPQNLSASRPQDRQFILSSKKLLLSDSGFYLCAWSSGSLNNEQFFGPGTRLTVL.

This chain joins TRBV14 and TRBJ1-2; TCRdb designates TRBD1, a call that cannot be tested without DNA. The V gene's germline CDR1 is SGHDN and CDR2 FVKESK. This CDR3 is built from 17 residues. The CDR3 sequence: CASSPTGTGPANYGYTF.

V is TRBV5-4 and J is TRBJ2-2; TCRdb proposes TRBD2, but this gene call is untestable without DNA. The CDR3 runs 15 residues. Germline-derived CDR1 and CDR2 are SGHNT and YYREEE (reference sequence). CDR3 sequence reads: CASRGTVANTGELFF.

The chain recombines TRBV24-1 with TRBJ1-6. Germline assignment: CDR1 KGHDR and CDR2 SFDVKD. The CDR3 contains 14 residues. Here the CDR3 reads CATSAAAGNSPLHF.

The rearrangement uses TRBV28 and TRBJ2-7; checking the TCRdb D call of TRBD1 is not possible without DNA. Per the germline V gene, CDR1 is MDHEN and CDR2 is SYDVKM. This CDR3 is 14 amino acids long. The CDR3 protein is CASIPLTGVYEQYF.